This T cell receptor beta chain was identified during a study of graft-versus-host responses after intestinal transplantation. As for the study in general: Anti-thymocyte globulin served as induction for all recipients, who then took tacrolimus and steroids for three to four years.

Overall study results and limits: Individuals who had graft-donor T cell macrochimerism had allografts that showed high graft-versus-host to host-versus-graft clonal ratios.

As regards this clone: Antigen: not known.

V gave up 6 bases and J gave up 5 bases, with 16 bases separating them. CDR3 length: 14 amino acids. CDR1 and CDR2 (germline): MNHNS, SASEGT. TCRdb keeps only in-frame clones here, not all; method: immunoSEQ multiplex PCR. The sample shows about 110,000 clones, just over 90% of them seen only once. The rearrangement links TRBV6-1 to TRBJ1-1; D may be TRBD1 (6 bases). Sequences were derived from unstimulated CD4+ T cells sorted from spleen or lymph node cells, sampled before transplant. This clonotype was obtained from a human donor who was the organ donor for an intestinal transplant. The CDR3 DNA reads TGTGCCAGCAGGGTGGAAAGGGGGGAAACTGAAGCTTTCTTT. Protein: CASRVERGETEAFF.